Below are 14 T cell receptor beta chains sequenced from a single sample in a study of cytomegalovirus exposure and HLA in healthy donors. This PCR relied on a set of 60 Vbeta primers and 13 Jbeta primers. This table comes from immunoSEQ multiplex PCR, and its TCRdb copy is limited to in-frame clones, with some not included. The sample includes under 200,000 clones, roughly 73% of them seen just once. Sequenced input: PBMCs. These receptors came from a middle-aged woman in good health and CMV-seropositive.

J is TRBJ2-2 and V is TRBV5-1; 10 nucleotides line up with TRBD2. The CDR3 is made up of 16 amino acids. J lost 4 bases, V lost 4 bases, and 7 bases had no gene match. Per the germline V gene, CDR1 is SGHRS and CDR2 is YFSETQ. The CDR3 coding sequence is TGCGCCAGCAGCCCCCCTAGCGGGAGTGCCACCGGGGAGCTGTTTTTT. Translating gives CASSPPSGSATGELFF.

This chain uses TRBV7-2 with TRBJ2-4; a weak D match, TRBD2 (6 bases). The germline V gene has CDR1 SGHTA and CDR2 FQGNSA. V was shortened by 5 bases and J by 6 bases, with 17 bases between the two germline ends. This CDR3 contains 15 residues. The chain's CDR3 is CASSDSAGGGNIQYF. The CDR3, as DNA: TGTGCCAGCAGCGACAGTGCCGGGGGAGGAAACATTCAGTACTTC.

The V call is TRBV4-2, the J call TRBJ2-1, with 10 bases aligning to TRBD2. CDR1 and CDR2 from the germline V gene are LGHNA and YNFKEQ. Trimming at V came to 4 bases and at J to 9 bases, leaving 12 bases not matched to a gene. This CDR3 contains 16 residues. The chain's CDR3 is CASSPRLSGRASEQFF. In DNA, the CDR3 is TGTGCCAGCAGCCCGCGACTAAGCGGGAGGGCCAGTGAGCAGTTCTTC.

This chain connects TRBV6-1 to TRBJ2-1; TRBD2 matches 7 bases. This CDR3 is built from 13 residues. V gave up 4 bases and J gave up 9 bases; unmatched junction bases: 6. In germline, CDR1 is MNHNS, CDR2 SASEGT. CDR3 nucleotides: TGTGCCAGCAGTGCGAGGGAGGGGCTTGAGCAGTTCTTC. This sequence encodes CASSAREGLEQFF.

The chain is built from TRBV11-3 and TRBJ2-3; 8 bases align to TRBD1. J gave up 3 bases and V 5 bases, and 7 bases lay outside the gene matches. Germline CDR1 is SGHNT and CDR2 is YENEEA. The CDR3 runs to 15 residues. CDR3: CASSDGQGLTDTQYF. The CDR3 region has the DNA TGTGCCAGCAGCGACGGACAGGGTCTTACAGATACGCAGTATTTT. The full variable domain, its missing parts supplied by reference TRBV11-3 and TRBJ2-3, is EAGVVQSPRYKIIEKKQPVAFWCNPISGHNTLYWYLQNLGQGPELLIRYENEEAVDDSQLPKDRFSAERLKGVDSTLKIQPAELGDSAVYLCASSDGQGLTDTQYFGPGTRLTVL.

This clone has just a few counts. The chain uses TRBV2 and TRBJ2-1, with 8 bases identical to TRBD1. The length of the CDR3 is 14 residues. The ends lost 1 base at V and 7 bases at J; junction bases unmatched: 3. CDR1 is SNHLY and CDR2 is FYNNEI in the germline V gene. CDR3 residues: CASSEEGTGNEQFF. The CDR3 nucleotides read TGTGCCAGCAGTGAAGAGGGGACAGGAAATGAGCAGTTCTTC.

The chain employs TRBV30 and TRBJ1-2, with D perhaps matching TRBD1 (6 bases). This CDR3 spans 12 amino acids. From germline, CDR1 is GTSNPN and CDR2 SVGIG (reference sequence). Trimming took 5 bases from V and 7 from J, leaving 14 bases between them. CDR3 coding DNA: TGTGCCTGGGCCAGGGGTGGGCCTGGCTACACCTTC. Translated: CAWARGGPGYTF.

The rearrangement joins TRBV7-2 to TRBJ1-2; D not certain. Germline CDR1 SGHTA, CDR2 FQGNSA. The CDR3 sequence is 15 residues long. Trimming took off 6 bases at V and 3 bases at J, with 17 bases between the two ends. The CDR3 sequence is CASSKDRSGDYGYTF. The CDR3 nucleotides are TGTGCCAGCAGTAAAGACCGCTCGGGAGACTATGGCTACACCTTC.

The rearrangement joins TRBV30 to TRBJ2-3, with 7 bases lining up with TRBD2. Germline V gene data show CDR1 as GTSNPN and CDR2 as SVGIG (reference sequence). V shed 1 base and J 3 bases; nucleotides not matched to a gene: 16. The CDR3 runs to 18 residues. CDR3 in DNA: TGTGCCTGGAGTGAGATTATAGATTGGCGGGAGAGTACAGATACGCAGTATTTT. This gives the protein CAWSEIIDWRESTDTQYF.

The J gene is TRBJ2-3, the V gene TRBV4-2, with D possibly being TRBD2 (6 bases). The CDR3 has 16 amino acids. Germline values: CDR1 LGHNA, CDR2 YNFKEQ. Trimming stripped 0 bases from V and 6 bases from J, with 16 bases between. The CDR3 nucleotides read TGTGCCAGCAGCCAAGAAAGTCTAGCGAGGAGGGATACGCAGTATTTT. Amino acid sequence: CASSQESLARRDTQYF.

The chain is built from TRBV28 and TRBJ1-3; D gene ambiguous. The CDR3 length is 13 residues. V lost 10 bases and J 1 base, leaving 11 bases between the germline ends. Germline V CDR1 and CDR2: MDHEN, SYDVKM. The CDR3 is CATTLPSGNTIYF. CDR3 bases: TGTGCCACCACTCTCCCGTCTGGAAACACCATATATTTT.

The CDR3 sequence: CASSQNPGTASGPQHF. In DNA, the CDR3 is TGTGCCAGCAGCCAAAATCCCGGGACAGCCTCCGGGCCCCAGCATTTT. J is TRBJ1-5 and V is TRBV7-2, with 7 bases aligning to TRBD1. The ends lost 5 bases at V and 9 bases at J; junction bases unmatched: 16. The germline V gene has CDR1 SGHTA and CDR2 FQGNSA. The CDR3 extends over 16 amino acids. The whole variable domain, filled in from reference TRBV7-2 and TRBJ1-5, reads GAGVSQSPSNKVTEKGKDVELRCDPISGHTALYWYRQSLGQGLEFLIYFQGNSAPDKSGLPSDRFSAERTGGSVSTLTIQRTQQEDSAVYLCASSQNPGTASGPQHFGDGTRLSIL.

The V and J genes are TRBV29-1 and TRBJ2-1; 7 positions match TRBD2. Germline loops: CDR1 SQVTM, CDR2 ANQGSEA. CDR3 length: 13 residues. The V and J ends lost 7 bases and 3 bases, in that order; junction bases with no gene match: 6. In DNA form, the CDR3 reads TGCAGCGCAGCGGGACTACACTACAATGAGCAGTTCTTC. It encodes CSAAGLHYNEQFF.

The J gene is TRBJ2-2, the V gene TRBV19; TRBD2 aligns across 10 bases. The germline V gene has CDR1 LNHDA and CDR2 SQIVND (reference sequence). V shed 3 bases and J 5 bases; nucleotides not matched to a gene: 6. The CDR3 covers 16 residues. The CDR3 coding sequence is TGTGCCAGTAGTATGGGACTAGCGCTAAATACCGGGGAGCTGTTTTTT. Translation gives CASSMGLALNTGELFF.